This record concerns one T cell receptor (beta chain) sequence. CDR1 is SGHTA and CDR2 is FQGNSA in the germline V gene. This CDR3 is 14 amino acids long. The entry originates in a study of monozygotic twins with inflammatory bowel disease. For each CDR3 protein, TCRdb gives one entry from its re-call of the 5' RACE reads, without DNA. The sample spans fewer than 450,000 distinct CDR3 sequences; the ten largest clones claim 2.5% to 3%. The chain uses TRBV7-2 and TRBJ2-4. The receptor was derived from a human donor with ulcerative colitis or Crohn's disease, or a healthy co-twin of an affected twin (not recorded which). Material: blood. The CDR3 loop reads CASSFLDIGNIQYF.